A single sample gave rise to the 2 T cell receptor beta chains below, sequenced in a study of chemoradiotherapy in HPV16-positive cancers. The repertoire was sequenced with immunoSEQ multiplex PCR; TCRdb's copy has only in-frame clones and lacks some. Here the sample spans 3,800 or so clones, about 91% being singletons. The sequences come from tumor tissue, collected from a patient who underwent chemoradiotherapy. The receptors were sampled from a human donor with HPV-associated anogenital cancer.

The rearrangement uses TRBV6-6 and TRBJ1-2; 7 bases map to TRBD1. The CDR3 consists of 14 residues. Per the germline V gene, CDR1 is MNHNY and CDR2 is SVGAGI (reference sequence). The J segment lost 8 bases and the V segment lost 7 bases, leaving 13 bases of the junction unmatched. CDR3 residues: CASTDGGQQAGYTF. In nucleotides, the CDR3 is TGTGCCAGCACCGACGGGGGACAGCAGGCGGGCTACACCTTC.

V gene TRBV5-4 combines with J gene TRBJ1-1; possible D gene TRBD1, 5 bases. CDR1 SGHNT and CDR2 YYREEE come from the germline V gene (reference sequence). The CDR3 totals 12 residues. The V end lost 4 bases, the J end lost 4 bases, and 8 bases lay between the germline ends. The CDR3 loop reads CASSRGGTEAFF. For the CDR3, the DNA is TGTGCCAGCAGCAGGGGTGGCACTGAAGCTTTCTTT.